This is a list of T cell receptor beta chains from one sample in a study of siplizumab effects on memory and regulatory T cells. TCRdb's copy holds only in-frame clones and misses some; the assay was immunoSEQ multiplex PCR. The sample gives over 80,000 clones, 85% to 95% of which show up once; about 1.4% is in the top ten. Sequencing was carried out using non-Treg CD4+ T cells sorted from blood. The receptors derive from a human donor in good health. Each CDR3 is given with its conserved first and last residue. The D gene is left open where the match is weak. Expanded clones get a size class; other rows say once, few or many, or leave the size out.

>TRBJ2-6|-|TRBV2|-
TGTGCCAGCAGCCAATCTGGGGCCAACGTCCTGACTTTC
CASSQSGANVLTF
>TRBJ2-1|TRBD2|TRBV5-8|-
TGTGCCAGCAGCCCCGGGGGGGCTAAGCAGTTCTTC
CASSPGGAKQFF
>TRBJ1-1|-|TRBV18|-
TGTGCCAGCTCACCCTTAGCTACCTATTTTAACACTGAAGCTTTCTTT
CASSPLATYFNTEAFF
>TRBJ1-1|TRBD1|TRBV7-3|-
TGTGCCAGCAGCACGAACAGGGGGCTAGGCACTGAAGCTTTCTTT
CASSTNRGLGTEAFF
>TRBJ2-5|-|TRBV5-1|-
TGCGCCAGCAGGGGGGGCGAGACCCAGTACTTC
CASRGGETQYF
>TRBJ2-1|-|TRBV6-5|-
TGTGCCAGCAGCCGGGACGGGAATGAGCAGTTCTTC
CASSRDGNEQFF
>TRBJ2-1|-|TRBV23-1|-
TGCGCCAGCACCCACCCAACACTCTGGTTCTCCTACAATGAGCAGTTCTTC
CASTHPTLWFSYNEQFF
>TRBJ2-7|TRBD1|TRBV2|-
TGTGCCAGTGCCTGGGACAGTCATCGGAGGGAGCAGTACTTC
CASAWDSHRREQYF
>TRBJ2-7|TRBD1|TRBV7-9|once
TGTGCCAGCAGCCTCGGACAGGCTGCCTACGAGCAGTACTTC
CASSLGQAAYEQYF
>TRBJ2-7|-|TRBV2|-
TGTGCCAGCAGTGAACTCGAGCAGTACTTC
CASSELEQYF
>TRBJ2-1|-|TRBV18|-
TGTGCCAGCTCACCAACGGGGTTGGACTACAATGAGCAGTTCTTC
CASSPTGLDYNEQFF